The 20 T cell receptor beta chains in this list originate from one sample, sequenced in a study of shared clonotypes between healthy human individuals. Method: immunoSEQ multiplex PCR; TCRdb's copy keeps in-frame clones and lacks some. The profile shows around 1 million clones, over 75% of them singletons. Sequenced sample: memory CD4+ T cells sorted from blood. Subset described: CD45RA-negative fraction. These receptors came from a man in his late teens or twenties in good health.

About this clone itself: Distinct nucleotide sequences in the sample also encode this CDR3. The chain links TRBV30 to TRBJ2-5; D remains ambiguous. The V gene lost 2 bases and the J gene lost 1 base, with 2 bases spanning the gap. Germline lookup yields CDR1 GTSNPN and CDR2 SVGIG (reference sequence). This CDR3 has 11 residues. In nucleotides, the CDR3 is TGTGCCTGGAGTCCCCAAGAGACCCAGTACTTC. Protein product: CAWSPQETQYF.

V and J are TRBV12-2 and TRBJ1-2; TRBD1, the table's D call, lacks a check against the DNA. TRBV12-2 is termed a pseudogene. The CDR3 has 16 residues. CDR3: CASRLGTKGANYGYTF. Written as DNA, the CDR3 is TGTGCAAGTCGCTTAGGGACAAAGGGCGCTAACTATGGCTACACCTTC.

V is TRBV10-1 and J is TRBJ2-5; TRBD1 aligns across 7 bases. Germline V lookup: CDR1 WNHNN, CDR2 SYGVQD (reference sequence). Trimming removed 10 bases from V and 5 bases from J; junction bases left unmatched: 7. CDR3 length equals 12 residues. The CDR3 nucleotides are TGCGCCACCCAAGACAGGGATGAGACCCAGTACTTC. It encodes CATQDRDETQYF.

CDR3 sequence (DNA): TGTGCCAGCAGGGAACCCGGGGCGGGCTATGGCTACACCTTC. Protein: CASREPGAGYGYTF. The chain is built from TRBV6-1 and TRBJ1-2; maybe TRBD1 (5 bases). The CDR3 runs 14 residues. The germline V gene encodes CDR1 MNHNS and CDR2 SASEGT. V was trimmed by 6 bases and J by 4 bases, leaving 15 bases between them.

This clone was recorded a few times. This chain joins TRBV18 and TRBJ1-5; 10 nucleotides match TRBD1. The CDR3 has 17 residues. V shed 3 bases, J shed 3 bases, and the junction held 8 bases outside the gene matches. Per the germline V gene, CDR1 is KGHSH and CDR2 is LQKENI. DNA for the CDR3: TGTGCCAGCTCACCCGGGACAGGGGTTAGAGACAATCAGCCCCAGCATTTT. It translates to CASSPGTGVRDNQPQHF.

V and J are TRBV7-2 and TRBJ1-3; D is uncertain. Germline CDR1 is SGHTA and CDR2 is FQGNSA. This CDR3 has 14 amino acids. Between the trimmed V and J ends, which lost 0 bases and 5 bases, there was a span of 8 bases. CDR3 sequence: CASSLAPRRNTIYF. The CDR3 region has the DNA TGTGCCAGCAGCTTAGCGCCTCGGCGAAACACCATATATTTT.

The chain couples TRBV15 to TRBJ2-7; D is tentatively TRBD1 or TRBD2 (7 bases each). Trimming took 3 bases from V and 4 from J, leaving 13 bases between them. Germline V gene lookup returns CDR1 LNHNV and CDR2 YYDKDF (reference sequence). CDR3 size: 14 residues. The CDR3 loop reads CATSRGRGQYEQYF. CDR3 nucleotides: TGTGCCACCAGCAGGGGGAGGGGGCAATACGAGCAGTACTTC.

With regard to this clone: Other DNA sequences in this specimen translate into the identical CDR3. V is TRBV30 and J is TRBJ1-2, with D possibly being TRBD1 (5 bases). Germline loops: CDR1 GTSNPN, CDR2 SVGIG (reference sequence). The CDR3 covers 11 residues. V was pared by 0 bases and J by 7 bases, with 6 bases between. The CDR3 loop reads CAWSVGGGYTF. CDR3 nucleotide sequence: TGTGCCTGGAGTGTCGGGGGTGGCTACACCTTC.

The chain joins TRBV6-5 to TRBJ2-3; D is possibly TRBD2 (6 bases). Trimming left V 10 bases short and J 0 bases short, with 11 bases between. This CDR3 contains 13 residues. Germline-derived CDR1 and CDR2 are MNHEY and SVGAGI. CDR3 sequence: CATLADSTDTQYF. The CDR3 DNA is TGTGCCACCTTAGCGGACAGCACAGATACGCAGTATTTT.

The chain links TRBV28 to TRBJ2-1; TRBD2 is a possible D gene (7 bases). The CDR3 loop spans 15 amino acids. The V gene's germline CDR1 is MDHEN and CDR2 SYDVKM. Trimming stripped 6 bases from V and 4 bases from J, with 16 bases between. The CDR3 DNA reads TGTGCCAGCAGCCCTACGGGGGGCAGGTACAATGAGCAGTTCTTC. Translation gives CASSPTGGRYNEQFF.

This clone was seen only once. The chain employs TRBV7-8 and TRBJ2-6; the D gene could be TRBD1 or TRBD2 (5 bases each). With 5 bases removed from V and 0 bases from J, the gap between germline ends came to 14 bases. CDR3 length: 17 residues. Germline V CDR1 and CDR2: SGHVS, FQNEAQ. The CDR3 loop reads CASSPAGGTSGANVLTF. Here the CDR3 DNA reads TGTGCCAGCAGCCCCGCCGGTGGGACCTCTGGGGCCAACGTCCTGACTTTC.

As concerns this clone: At one of its ends the junction is not consistent with the germline gene, which may arise from a read error. The chain combines TRBV10-3 with TRBJ1-5; D is uncertain. CDR3 size: 12 residues. The germline CDR1 and CDR2 sequences are ENHRY and SYGVKD. For the CDR3, the DNA is TGTGCCATCAGTGAGTCGAATCAGGCCCAGCATTTT. Its translation: CAISESNQAQHF.

The rearrangement links TRBV6-1 to TRBJ1-3, with D tentatively TRBD1 (6 bases). This CDR3 comprises 15 residues. Germline V gives CDR1 MNHNS, CDR2 SASEGT. V lost 6 bases to trimming and J lost 0 bases, with 12 bases between them. This CDR3 is CASRATGSSGNTIYF. The CDR3 DNA is TGTGCCAGCAGGGCTACAGGGAGCTCTGGAAACACCATATATTTT.

The chain carries TRBV12-5 and TRBJ2-4; D tentatively reads TRBD1 or TRBD2 (5 bases each). Germline V gives CDR1 LGHNT, CDR2 FRNRAP. This CDR3 contains 15 residues. V lost 1 base and J 7 bases, leaving 14 bases between the germline ends. CDR3 nucleotides: TGTGCTAGTGGTTTGGCCCAGGGAGAGTTGAACATTCAGTACTTC. It translates to CASGLAQGELNIQYF.

The chain recombines TRBV5-1 with TRBJ2-3; unclear D gene. V lost 3 bases and J lost 2, with 7 bases in between. The CDR3 consists of 13 residues. The germline gives CDR1 SGHRS, CDR2 YFSETQ. CDR3 in amino acids: CASSSSNTDTQYF. The CDR3 DNA sequence: TGCGCCAGCAGCTCTTCAAACACAGATACGCAGTATTTT.

The chain links TRBV5-6 to TRBJ2-7; 15 bases align to TRBD2. After removal of 4 bases from V and 2 bases from J, the junction contained 13 bases not matched to a gene. The CDR3 runs to 19 residues. Germline V gene sequence: CDR1 SGHDT, CDR2 YYEEEE. The CDR3 loop reads CASSLSGTSGGLSPYEQYF. The DNA of the CDR3 is TGTGCCAGCAGCCTATCCGGGACTAGCGGGGGGCTTTCCCCCTACGAGCAGTACTTC.

This chain links TRBV7-9 with TRBJ1-1; D might be TRBD1 (6 bases). The CDR3 is 13 amino acids. Germline V gene lookup returns CDR1 SEHNR and CDR2 FQNEAQ (reference sequence). V lost 5 bases, J lost 7 bases, and 14 bases lay in between. The CDR3 reads CASSATQQGEAFF. Here the CDR3 DNA reads TGTGCCAGCAGCGCCACGCAACAGGGTGAAGCTTTCTTT.

V gene TRBV6-1 combines with J gene TRBJ1-1; the D is unclear. The CDR3 is 12 amino acids. The V end was cut by 2 bases, the J end by 4 bases, with 5 bases between. CDR1 and CDR2 (germline): MNHNS, SASEGT. In DNA, the CDR3 is TGTGCCAGCAGTGAATCCCGCACTGAAGCTTTCTTT. This sequence encodes CASSESRTEAFF.

This clone has more than one count but fewer than ten. The genes are TRBV7-9 and TRBJ1-2, with D tentatively TRBD1 (6 bases). Trimming removed 5 bases at V and 4 bases at J, with 8 bases between. Germline values: CDR1 SEHNR, CDR2 FQNEAQ (reference sequence). This CDR3 is built from 12 residues. CDR3 loop: CASSIQGYGYTF. Here the CDR3 DNA reads TGTGCCAGCAGCATACAGGGCTATGGCTACACCTTC.

J is TRBJ2-2 and V is TRBV10-3, with 13 positions matching TRBD2. With 4 bases clipped from V and 0 bases from J, the junction kept 5 bases outside the gene matches. The CDR3 is 18 amino acids. Per the germline V gene, CDR1 is ENHRY and CDR2 is SYGVKD. The CDR3 DNA is TGTGCCATCAGTGCAGGGGGACTAGCGGGACCGAACACCGGGGAGCTGTTTTTT. Translating it yields CAISAGGLAGPNTGELFF.